What follows are 3 T cell receptor beta chains derived from one specimen sequenced in a study of cytomegalovirus exposure and HLA in healthy donors. PCR amplification relied on 60 Vbeta primers (plus 13 Jbeta primers). TCRdb's table, derived via immunoSEQ multiplex PCR, lists solely in-frame clones and lacks some. The top ten clones hold about 0.25% of a sample with around 180,000 clones, around 82% of them seen once. The sample was PBMCs. The receptors stem from a boy between 10 and 17 years old in good health and CMV-seronegative.

This clone was observed a handful of times. The chain couples TRBV4-3 to TRBJ1-1; D is possibly TRBD1 (6 bases). The germline CDR1 and CDR2 sequences are LGHNA and YSLEER. V was cut by 2 bases and J by 4 bases, with 17 bases left in between. CDR3 length: 16 residues. The CDR3 is CASSQSVGGWATEAFF. The CDR3 DNA reads TGCGCCAGCAGCCAATCCGTTGGGGGCTGGGCCACTGAAGCTTTCTTT.

The chain is built from TRBV29-1 and TRBJ1-4; D perhaps matches TRBD1 (5 bases). CDR3 length: 15 amino acids. Germline values: CDR1 SQVTM, CDR2 ANQGSEA. The V end was cut by 5 bases, the J end by 5 bases, with 18 bases between. The CDR3 spells CSVLLGYWGNEKLFF. CDR3 nucleotide sequence: TGCAGCGTTCTTTTAGGGTACTGGGGCAATGAAAAACTGTTTTTT.

The chain links TRBV2 to TRBJ2-2, with unresolved D. Germline lookup yields CDR1 SNHLY and CDR2 FYNNEI. This CDR3 is built from 15 residues. V was clipped by 6 bases and J by 2 bases, with 13 bases between them. The CDR3 loop reads CASRKPTSNTGELFF. As DNA, the CDR3 is TGTGCCAGCAGGAAACCGACAAGTAACACCGGGGAGCTGTTTTTT.